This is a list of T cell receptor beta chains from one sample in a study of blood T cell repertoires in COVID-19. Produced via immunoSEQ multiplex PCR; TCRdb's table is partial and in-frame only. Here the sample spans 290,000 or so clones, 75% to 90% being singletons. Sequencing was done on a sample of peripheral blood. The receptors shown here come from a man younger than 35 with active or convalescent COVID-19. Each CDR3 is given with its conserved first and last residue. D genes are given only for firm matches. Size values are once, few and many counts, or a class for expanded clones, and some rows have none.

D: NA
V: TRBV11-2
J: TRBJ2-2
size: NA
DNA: TGTGCCAGCAGCTTAGGGGGGGCCGGGGAGCTGTTTTTT
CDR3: CASSLGGAGELFF

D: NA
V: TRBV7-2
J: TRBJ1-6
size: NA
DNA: TGTGCCAGTCACATGCAGGGGATCCCATCGCCCCTCCACTTT
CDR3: CASHMQGIPSPLHF

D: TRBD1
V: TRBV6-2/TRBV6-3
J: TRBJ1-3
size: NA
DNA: TGTGCCAGCAGTCACAACCTACAGGGGACTGGAAACACCATATATTTT
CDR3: CASSHNLQGTGNTIYF

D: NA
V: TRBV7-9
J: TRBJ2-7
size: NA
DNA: TGTGCCAGCAGCCCCGACAGAAACCCCTCCTACGAGCAGTACTTC
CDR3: CASSPDRNPSYEQYF

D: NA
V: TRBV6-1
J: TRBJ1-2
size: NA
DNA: TGTGCCAGCAGTGAAGGGGGCGGATACTATGGCTACACCTTC
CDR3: CASSEGGGYYGYTF

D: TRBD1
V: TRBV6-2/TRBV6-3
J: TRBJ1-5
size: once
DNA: TGTGCCAGGAGTTACCCAACCTTCCGGGACAGGGACACCCATAGCAATCAGCCCCAGCATTTT
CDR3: CARSYPTFRDRDTHSNQPQHF

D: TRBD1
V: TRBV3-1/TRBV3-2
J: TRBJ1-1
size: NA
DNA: TGTGCCAGCAGCCAGCGAGGGGGCCCCGAAGCTTTCTTT
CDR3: CASSQRGGPEAFF

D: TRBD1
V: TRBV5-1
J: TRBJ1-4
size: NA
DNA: TGCGCCAGCAGCTTGGCTAACACAGGGGTCGGGTTTGAAAAACTGTTTTTT
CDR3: CASSLANTGVGFEKLFF

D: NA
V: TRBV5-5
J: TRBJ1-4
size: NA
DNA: TGTGCCAGCAGCAGGGGGACAAATGAAAAACTGTTTTTT
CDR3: CASSRGTNEKLFF

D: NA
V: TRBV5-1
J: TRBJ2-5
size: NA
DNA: TGCGCCAGCAGCTTCGGGGAGGCGGGAGAGACCCAGTACTTC
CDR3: CASSFGEAGETQYF

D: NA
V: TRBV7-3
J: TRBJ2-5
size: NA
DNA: TGTGCCAGCAGCTTAAGGGGGGTGGAGGCAGAGACCCAGTACTTC
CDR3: CASSLRGVEAETQYF

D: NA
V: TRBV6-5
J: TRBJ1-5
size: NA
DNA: TGTGCCAGCAGTTACTCGTACAGTAGCAATCAGCCCCAGCATTTT
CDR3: CASSYSYSSNQPQHF

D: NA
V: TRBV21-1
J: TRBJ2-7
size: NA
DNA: TGTGCCAGCAGCCGCGATGGGCCCTACGAGCAGTACTTC
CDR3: CASSRDGPYEQYF

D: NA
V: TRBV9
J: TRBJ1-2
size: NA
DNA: TGTGCCAGCAGCAGAGATGCTAACTATGGCTACACCTTC
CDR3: CASSRDANYGYTF

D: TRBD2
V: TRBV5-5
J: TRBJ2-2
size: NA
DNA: TGTGCCAGCAGCGCCCTCTTGCGGGGGGACACCGGGGAGCTGTTTTTT
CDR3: CASSALLRGDTGELFF

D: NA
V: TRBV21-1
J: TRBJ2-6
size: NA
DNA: TGTGCCAGCACCATGGACAGGGAGATATTCTTGGCTGGGGCCAACGTCCTGACTTTC
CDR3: CASTMDREIFLAGANVLTF

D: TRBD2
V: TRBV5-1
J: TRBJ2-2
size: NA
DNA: TGCGCCAGCAGCTTACTAGCGAGTTTCACCGGGGAGCTGTTTTTT
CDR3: CASSLLASFTGELFF

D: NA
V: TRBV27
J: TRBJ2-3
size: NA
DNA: TGTGCCAGTAGTCAGCGGAAAAGCACAGATACGCAGTATTTT
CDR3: CASSQRKSTDTQYF

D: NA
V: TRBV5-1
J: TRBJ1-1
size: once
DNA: TGCGCCAGCAGCCCACAATTCAACACTGAAGCTTTCTTT
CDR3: CASSPQFNTEAFF

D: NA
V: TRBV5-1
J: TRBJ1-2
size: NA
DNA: TGCGCCAGCAGCTTGAGTTTTACCGAGCGAAGCTATGGCTACACCTTC
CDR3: CASSLSFTERSYGYTF

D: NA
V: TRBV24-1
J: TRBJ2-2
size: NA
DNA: TGTGCCACCAGTGATTTGCAACCAGGTACCAACACCGGGGAGCTGTTTTTT
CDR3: CATSDLQPGTNTGELFF

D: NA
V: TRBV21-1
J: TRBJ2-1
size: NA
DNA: TGTGCCAGCAGGCTAGCGGGGGGCTCCTACAATGAGCAGTTCTTC
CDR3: CASRLAGGSYNEQFF

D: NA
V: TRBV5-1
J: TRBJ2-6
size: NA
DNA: TGCGCCAGCAGCCCCAGGGATGCTGGGGCCAACGTCCTGACTTTC
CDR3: CASSPRDAGANVLTF

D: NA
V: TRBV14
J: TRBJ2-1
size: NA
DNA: TGTGCCAGCAGCCAAGAAATCAGGGTCAATGAGCAGTTCTTC
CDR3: CASSQEIRVNEQFF

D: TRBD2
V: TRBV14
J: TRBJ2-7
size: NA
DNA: TGTGCCAGCAGCCAAGCGGGAGGGAGCGAGCAGTACTTC
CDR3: CASSQAGGSEQYF

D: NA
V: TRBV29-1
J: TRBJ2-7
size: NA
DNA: TGCAGCGTTGGTCCCAGGGATCACGAGCAGTACTTC
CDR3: CSVGPRDHEQYF

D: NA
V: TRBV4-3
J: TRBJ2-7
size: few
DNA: TGCGCCAGCAGCCAAGTGTTTGGGGGGACCCCCAGGGAGCAGTACTTC
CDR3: CASSQVFGGTPREQYF

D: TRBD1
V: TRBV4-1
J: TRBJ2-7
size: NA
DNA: TGCGCCAGCAGCCAAGTTGGGACAGGAGTGTCCGAGCAGTACTTC
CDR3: CASSQVGTGVSEQYF

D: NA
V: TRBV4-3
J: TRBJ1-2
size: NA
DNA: TGCGCCAGCAGCCAAGATCGTAGGGCGGGGGGCTATGGCTACACCTTC
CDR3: CASSQDRRAGGYGYTF

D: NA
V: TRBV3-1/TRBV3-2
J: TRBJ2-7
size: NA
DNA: TGTGCCAGCAGCCAAGATAAGACTGGAGTCGACGAGCAGTACTTC
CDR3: CASSQDKTGVDEQYF

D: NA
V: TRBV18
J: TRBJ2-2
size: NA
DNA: TGTGCCAGCTCACCACCGGAGGAGTTCACCGGGGAGCTGTTTTTT
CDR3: CASSPPEEFTGELFF

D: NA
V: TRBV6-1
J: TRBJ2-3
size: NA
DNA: TGTGCCAGCAGTGAAGTCGGAGTCAACACAGATACGCAGTATTTT
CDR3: CASSEVGVNTDTQYF

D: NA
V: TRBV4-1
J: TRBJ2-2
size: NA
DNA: TGCGCCAGCAGCCAACGTTTAGCCGGGGAGCTGTTTTTT
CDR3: CASSQRLAGELFF

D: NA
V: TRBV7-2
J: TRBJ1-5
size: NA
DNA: TGTGCCAGCAGCTTAGGCGACGGGGTCGGCAATCAGCCCCAGCATTTT
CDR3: CASSLGDGVGNQPQHF

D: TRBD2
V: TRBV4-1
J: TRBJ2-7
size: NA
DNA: TGCGCCAGCAGCCCTACTAGCGGGAGCCACGAGCAGTACTTC
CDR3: CASSPTSGSHEQYF

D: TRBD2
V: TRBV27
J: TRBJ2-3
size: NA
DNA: TGTGCCAGCAGTTACCTAGCGGGCCACACAGATACGCAGTATTTT
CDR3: CASSYLAGHTDTQYF

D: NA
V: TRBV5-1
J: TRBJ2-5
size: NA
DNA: TGCGCCAGCAGCTTGGGGGCGGGGCAAGAGACCCAGTACTTC
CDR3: CASSLGAGQETQYF

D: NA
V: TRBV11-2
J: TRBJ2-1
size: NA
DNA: TGTGCCAGCAGCTTAGGCCAGGGGGGTCGGAATGAGCAGTTCTTC
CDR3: CASSLGQGGRNEQFF

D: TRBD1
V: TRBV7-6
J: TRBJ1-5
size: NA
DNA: TGTGCCAGCAGCTTAGGACAGGGAAGGAGCAATCAGCCCCAGCATTTT
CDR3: CASSLGQGRSNQPQHF

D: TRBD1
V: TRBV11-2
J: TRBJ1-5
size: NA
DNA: TGTGTCAGCAGCACAGGGGGCCGTCAGCCCCAGCATTTT
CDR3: CVSSTGGRQPQHF

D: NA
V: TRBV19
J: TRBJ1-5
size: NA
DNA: TGTGCCAGTAGTCCAGTCCATAGCAATCAGCCCCAGCATTTT
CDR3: CASSPVHSNQPQHF